This is a list of T cell receptor beta chains from one sample in a study of identifying expanded T cells in peripheral blood. Libraries were prepared by immunoSEQ multiplex PCR; TCRdb keeps only in-frame clonotypes and omits some of them. Of 75,000 to 90,000 clones in the sample, just under 85% are singletons; the top ten hold more than 15%. Source material: blood. Receptors originate from a person between 18 and 69 years old in good health. CDR3s leave out the opening cysteine and the closing phenylalanine or tryptophan.

len,v_gene,j_gene,CDR3aa
13,TRBV7-2,TRBJ1-1,ASSLDGGWDTEAF
12,TRBV30,TRBJ1-2,AWSTLRPHYGYT
10,TRBV28,TRBJ1-1,ASSLSTMEAF
11,TRBV5-6,TRBJ2-7,ASSLPGAYEQY
10,TRBV5-6,TRBJ2-3,ASSLFPDTQY
12,TRBV5-6,TRBJ1-1,ASSSDRGGTEAF
13,TRBV7-8,TRBJ2-2,ASRLLAGGSGELF
12,TRBV7-3,TRBJ2-3,ASSLNGGTDTQY
10,TRBV19,TRBJ1-6,ASRTSDSPLH
10,TRBV28,TRBJ1-1,ASSRLQGMAF
10,TRBV5-4,TRBJ2-3,ASSGEADTQY
16,TRBV28,TRBJ1-2,ASSLEPGWSDTNYGYT
12,TRBV5-1,TRBJ1-6,ASSSGQGNSPLH
12,TRBV27,TRBJ2-7,ASSLSPPGTEQY
12,TRBV18,TRBJ1-5,ASSIGGEDQPQH
15,TRBV6-1,TRBJ2-7,ASSAGLAGRRGYEQY
12,TRBV28,TRBJ2-3,ASSPGLSTDTQY
12,TRBV19,TRBJ2-5,ASSLRLAWETQY
13,TRBV7-2,TRBJ2-7,ATRLSGMFDYEQY
13,TRBV28,TRBJ2-1,ASSPFAGLYNEQF
13,TRBV6-1,TRBJ1-1,ASSLPGTGQGEAF
9,TRBV21-1,TRBJ2-3,ASSEGYTQY
10,TRBV6-1,TRBJ1-2,ASSEQNYGYT
13,TRBV6-6,TRBJ1-1,ASSRIEGGYTEAF
14,TRBV6-5,TRBJ2-7,ASSYLRTSLPSEQY
13,TRBV28,TRBJ1-3,ASSLFRDPGNTIY
15,TRBV7-3,TRBJ2-3,ASSLGLAGATGDTQY
12,TRBV6-5,TRBJ2-7,ASSTGTPPGEQY
13,TRBV9,TRBJ2-7,ASSLRGGEDYEQY
14,TRBV15,TRBJ2-1,ATSREGSTPFNEQF
16,TRBV7-2,TRBJ2-1,ASSLGGITSGQDNEQF
12,TRBV19,TRBJ1-3,ATRGQSSGNTIY
15,TRBV9,TRBJ2-1,ASSALTLAGRDNEQF
15,TRBV23-1,TRBJ2-3,ASSQATLAPSTDTQY
13,TRBV5-1,TRBJ2-2,ASSLELGSSGELF
13,TRBV4-2,TRBJ2-7,ASSQAGTGPYEQY
13,TRBV19,TRBJ2-3,ASTQTSGSTDTQY
13,TRBV12-5,TRBJ1-4,ASARTETTNEKLF
12,TRBV19,TRBJ2-1,ASSSPGGGNEQF